This entry features one TCR beta chain sequence. The antigen is not known. The source of the sample is a study of T-cell memory formation after mild COVID-19. Notes on the study in general: Day 15 to 85 contracting clones showed balanced CD4/CD8; later expanders leaned CD4+. Still unconfirmed is whether the second-wave clones peaking on day 37 recognized SARS-CoV-2. The pre-infection memory compartment contained some responding clones, suggesting cross-reactive memory joined.

From the 5' RACE reads, TCRdb called clonotypes with MiXCR, one entry per CDR3 protein. The sample contains 410,000 or so distinct CDR3 sequences, about a quarter of which appear only once. Input material: PBMCs or a T cell subset sorted from them (not recorded which). This receptor was identified in an adult woman who had mild COVID-19 (a few samples of this study predate the infection). Cell type and time point are not known.

This CDR3 reads CASSPDGTSGNTIYF. CDR3 DNA: TGCGCCAGCAGCCCGGACGGGACCTCTGGAAACACCATATATTTT. The rearrangement joins TRBV5-1 to TRBJ1-3; possibly TRBD1 for D (5 bases). Germline V gene lookup returns CDR1 SGHRS and CDR2 YFSETQ. This CDR3 has 15 residues. V lost 4 bases, J lost 0 bases, and 11 bases lay in between.